One and the same sample provided the 10 T cell receptor beta chains below, sequenced in a study of tumor-infiltrating lymphocytes in primary liver carcinoma. Without any cell sorting, roughly 18-31 mg of bulk tissue yielded co-extracted RNA and DNA. The researchers produced TCR beta cDNA from roughly 500 ng total RNA with a constant-region primer. Three nested multiplex PCR rounds, a slightly modified ARM-PCR, produced the libraries for TCR beta. A C-beta reverse primer and TRBV1-TRBV30 forward primers served in each of the first two PCR rounds, at about 10 cycles apiece. TCRdb called the multiplex PCR reads again in MiXCR, with one record for every CDR3 protein. The table lists 110,000 or so distinct CDR3 sequences, roughly 85% of them singletons. The sequenced material came from liver tumor tissue from sampling region 3. Subset reported: tumor region T3, left-lateral pole. Receptors originate from a man in his forties with primary liver carcinoma and hepatitis B virus infection.

This clonotype was seen just once. The CDR3 does not end in the conserved phenylalanine or tryptophan, so this is likely a read error. This sequence joins TRBV7-8 and TRBJ2-7; TRBD2 might be the D (5 bases). The CDR3 totals 13 residues. Per germline, CDR1 SGHVS and CDR2 FQNEAQ. V lost 3 bases and J 2 bases, leaving 8 bases between the germline ends. The CDR3 bases are TGTGCCAGCAGCTTTACTAGGACCTACGAGCAGTACTTA. It yields the protein CASSFTRTYEQYL.

Worth noting for this clonotype: This may be a read error: a much more frequent sequence differs by one nucleotide. This chain connects TRBV24-1 to TRBJ2-5; tentative D call: TRBD1 (5 bases). V dropped 11 bases and J dropped 5 bases, with 17 bases sitting between them. The CDR3 extends over 13 amino acids. Germline values: CDR1 KGHDR, CDR2 SFDVKD. The CDR3 is CAISSDAGETQYF. The CDR3 DNA reads TGTGCCATCAGCTCCGACGCAGGGGAGACCCAGTACTTC.

For this clonotype: Germline and junction disagree at one end, which may indicate a read error. The rearrangement joins TRBV5-1 to TRBJ1-5, with 7 bases lining up with TRBD1. This CDR3 has 16 residues. CDR1 and CDR2 from the germline V gene are SGHRS and YFSETQ. The CDR3 coding sequence is TGCGCCAGCAGCCCCGGTGAGGGGGCGAGCAATCAGGCCCAGCATTTT. Translating it yields CASSPGEGASNQAQHF.

To note about this clonotype: Because it lacks the conserved phenylalanine or tryptophan at the end, this CDR3 is likely a read error. The chain carries TRBV5-1 and TRBJ2-1; 8 bases are shared with TRBD2. This CDR3 spans 16 amino acids. CDR1 is SGHRS, CDR2 YFSETQ, per germline. In nucleotides, the CDR3 is TGCGCCAGCAGTAAAACGGGAGGGCTAACCTACAATGAACAGTTCCTC. Translating it yields CASSKTGGLTYNEQFL.

In the case of this clonotype: The germline gene is not matched at one end of the junction; a read error may be the cause. The chain carries TRBV4-1 and TRBJ2-7; D is ambiguous. Germline V gene lookup returns CDR1 MGHRA and CDR2 YSYEKL. The CDR3 is 15 amino acids. The CDR3 region is CPSSQTPMTTYEQYF. The DNA of the CDR3 is TGCCCCAGCAGCCAAACCCCCATGACAACCTACGAGCAGTACTTC.

The chain has TRBV6-1 and TRBJ2-3, with D perhaps matching TRBD2 (5 bases). The germline V and J ends were trimmed by 4 bases and 7 bases, with 15 bases remaining between them. Germline CDR1 is MNHNS and CDR2 is SASEGT. The CDR3 loop spans 14 amino acids. The CDR3 bases are TGTGCCAGCAGTGTCGGGCTAGCAACAAATACGCAGTATTTT. Translated, it gives CASSVGLATNTQYF.

Notes on this clonotype: The final CDR3 position lacks the conserved phenylalanine or tryptophan, pointing to a likely read error. The DNA is omitted, as the CDR3 cannot be located on it reliably, and the CDR3 follows TCRdb's listing. V gene TRBV28 combines with J gene TRBJ1-1; TRBD1, as called in the table, went unchecked against the DNA. The germline V gene encodes CDR1 MDHEN and CDR2 SYDVKM. The CDR3 adds up to 14 amino acids, both ends counted. The CDR3 here is CASSPGGGNTEAFY.

This sequence joins TRBV6-5 and TRBJ1-2; D gene unclear. The CDR3 is 14 residues long. Germline assignment: CDR1 MNHEY and CDR2 SVGAGI. V lost 11 bases to trimming and J lost 0 bases, with 16 bases between them. The CDR3 bases are TGTGCCTGCAATCTGAACCCAGCTAACTATGGCTACACCTTC. This gives the protein CACNLNPANYGYTF.

Comment on this clonotype: No conserved phenylalanine or tryptophan ends this CDR3, so it is likely a read error. The chain links TRBV4-3 to TRBJ1-6; 11 bases are a match to TRBD1. The ends lost 6 bases at V and 7 bases at J; junction bases unmatched: 8. Per germline, CDR1 LGHNA and CDR2 YSLEER. The length of the CDR3 is 16 residues. The CDR3 here is CASRSWDRGRNSPLHS. The CDR3, as DNA: TGCGCCAGCAGGTCCTGGGACAGGGGGAGGAATTCACCCCTCCACTCT.

This clonotype was detected ten times or more. CDR3 loop: CASSQDRGSGYNEQFF. For the CDR3, the DNA is TGCGCCAGCAGCCAAGATAGAGGTAGCGGCTACAATGAGCAGTTCTTC. This chain links TRBV4-3 with TRBJ2-1, with D perhaps matching TRBD2 (6 bases). Germline values: CDR1 LGHNA, CDR2 YSLEER. The CDR3 covers 16 residues. V lost 0 bases and J lost 3, with 12 bases in between.